This T cell receptor beta chain emerged from a study of blood T cell repertoires in COVID-19. Study information: Researchers got acute and convalescent COVID-19 samples from the United States, Italy and Spain. PBMCs, B-cell-depleted T cells, or T cells provided the cDNA or gDNA that made up the material.

CDR1 and CDR2 (germline): KGHSH, LQKENI. The germline V and J ends were trimmed by 4 bases and 4 bases, with 8 bases remaining between them. This CDR3 contains 13 residues. Methods used by the authors: Quantification of nucleated cells was approximated via reference gene primer amplification. TCRdb's copy holds only in-frame clones and misses some; the assay was immunoSEQ multiplex PCR. V and J calls and clone size are copied from that table; D and trimming were computed from the DNA. The profile covers about 210,000 clones, with approximately 84% appearing a single time and 7.5% to 8% taken by the ten largest.

The TCR comes from a woman in her 50s with active or convalescent COVID-19. This chain joins TRBV18 and TRBJ1-3; D remains unclear. Sequences were obtained from peripheral blood. The CDR3 DNA follows: TGTGCCAGCTCACTGGACTGGGGAAACACCATATATTTT. Amino acid sequence: CASSLDWGNTIYF. The full variable domain, its missing parts supplied by reference TRBV18 and TRBJ1-3, is NAGVMQNPRHLVRRRGQEARLRCSPMKGHSHVYWYRQLPEEGLKFMVYLQKENIIDESGMPKERFSAEFPKEGPSILRIQQVVRGDSAAYFCASSLDWGNTIYFGEGSWLTVV.